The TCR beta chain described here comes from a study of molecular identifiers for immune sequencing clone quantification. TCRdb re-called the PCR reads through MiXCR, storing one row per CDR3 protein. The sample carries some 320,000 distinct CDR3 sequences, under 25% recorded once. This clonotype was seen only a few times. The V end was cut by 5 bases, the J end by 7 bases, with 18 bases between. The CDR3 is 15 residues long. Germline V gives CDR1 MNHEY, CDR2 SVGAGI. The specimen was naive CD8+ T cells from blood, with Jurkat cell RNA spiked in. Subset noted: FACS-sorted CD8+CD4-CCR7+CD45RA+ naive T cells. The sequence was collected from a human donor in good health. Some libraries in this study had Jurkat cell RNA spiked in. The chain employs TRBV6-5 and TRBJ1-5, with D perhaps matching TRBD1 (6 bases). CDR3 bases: TGTGCCAGCAGTCCCCAGGATGGGGGCACCCAGCCCCAGCATTTT. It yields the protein CASSPQDGGTQPQHF.